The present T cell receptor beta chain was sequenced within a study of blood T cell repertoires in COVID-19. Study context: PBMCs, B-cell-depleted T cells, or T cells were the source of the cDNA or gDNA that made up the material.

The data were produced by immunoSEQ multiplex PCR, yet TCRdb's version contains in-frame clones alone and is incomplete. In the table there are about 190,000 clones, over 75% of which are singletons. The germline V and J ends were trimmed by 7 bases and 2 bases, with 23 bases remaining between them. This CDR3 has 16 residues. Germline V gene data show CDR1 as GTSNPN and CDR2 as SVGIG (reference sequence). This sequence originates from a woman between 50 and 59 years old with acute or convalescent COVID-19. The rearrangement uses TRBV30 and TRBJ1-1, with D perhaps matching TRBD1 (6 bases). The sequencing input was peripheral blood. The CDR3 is CAFLPGALAGNTEAFF. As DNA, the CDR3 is TGTGCCTTCCTCCCAGGGGCGCTAGCGGGTAACACTGAAGCTTTCTTT.